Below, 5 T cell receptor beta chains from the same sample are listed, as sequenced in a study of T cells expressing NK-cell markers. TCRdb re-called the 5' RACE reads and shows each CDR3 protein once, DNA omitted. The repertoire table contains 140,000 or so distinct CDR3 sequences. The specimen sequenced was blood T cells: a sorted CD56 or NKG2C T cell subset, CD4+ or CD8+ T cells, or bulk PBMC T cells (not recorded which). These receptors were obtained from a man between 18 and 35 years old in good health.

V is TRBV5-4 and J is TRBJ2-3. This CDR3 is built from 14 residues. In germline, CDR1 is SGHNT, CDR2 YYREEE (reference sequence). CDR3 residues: CASSLEQSADTQYF.

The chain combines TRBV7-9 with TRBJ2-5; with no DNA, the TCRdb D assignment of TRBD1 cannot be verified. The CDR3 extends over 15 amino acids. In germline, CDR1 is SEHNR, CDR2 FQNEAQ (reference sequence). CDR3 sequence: CASSSPQGLGETQYF.

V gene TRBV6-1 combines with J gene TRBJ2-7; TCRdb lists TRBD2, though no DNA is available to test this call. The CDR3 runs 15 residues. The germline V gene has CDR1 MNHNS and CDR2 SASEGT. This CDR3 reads CASSEEPSGSYEQYF.

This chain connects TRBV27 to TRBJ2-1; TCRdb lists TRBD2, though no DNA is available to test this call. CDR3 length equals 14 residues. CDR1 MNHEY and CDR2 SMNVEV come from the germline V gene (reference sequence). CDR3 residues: CASRPGTSNNEQFF.

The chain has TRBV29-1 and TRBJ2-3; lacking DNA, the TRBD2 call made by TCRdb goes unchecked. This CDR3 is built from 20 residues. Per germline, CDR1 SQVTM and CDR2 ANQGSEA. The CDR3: CSVEGRASGSFVAVTDTQYF.